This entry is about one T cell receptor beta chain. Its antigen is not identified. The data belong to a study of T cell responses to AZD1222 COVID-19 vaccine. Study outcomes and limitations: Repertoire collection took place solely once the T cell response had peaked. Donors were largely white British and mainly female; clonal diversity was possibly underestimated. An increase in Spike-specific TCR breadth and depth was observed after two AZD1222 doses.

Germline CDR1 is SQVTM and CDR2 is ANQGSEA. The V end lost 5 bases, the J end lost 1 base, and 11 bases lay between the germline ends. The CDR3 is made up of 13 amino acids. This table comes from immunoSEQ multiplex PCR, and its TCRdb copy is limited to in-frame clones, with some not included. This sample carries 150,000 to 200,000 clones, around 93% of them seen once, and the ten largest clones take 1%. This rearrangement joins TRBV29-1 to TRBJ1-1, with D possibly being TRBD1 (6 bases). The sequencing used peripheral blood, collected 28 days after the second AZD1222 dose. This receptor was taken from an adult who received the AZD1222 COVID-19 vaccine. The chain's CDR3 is CSVSGQQNTEAFF. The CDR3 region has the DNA TGCAGCGTTTCCGGACAGCAGAACACTGAAGCTTTCTTT.